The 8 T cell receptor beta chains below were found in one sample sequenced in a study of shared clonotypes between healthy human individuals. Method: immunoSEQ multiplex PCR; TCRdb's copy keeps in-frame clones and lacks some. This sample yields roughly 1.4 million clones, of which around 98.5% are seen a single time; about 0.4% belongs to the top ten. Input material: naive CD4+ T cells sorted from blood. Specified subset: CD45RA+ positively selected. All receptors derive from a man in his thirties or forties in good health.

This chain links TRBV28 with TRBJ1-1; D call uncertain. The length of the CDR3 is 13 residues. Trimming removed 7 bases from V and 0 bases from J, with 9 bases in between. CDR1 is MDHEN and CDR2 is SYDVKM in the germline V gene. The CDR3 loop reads CASNMGVNTEAFF. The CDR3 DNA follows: TGTGCCAGCAATATGGGCGTGAACACTGAAGCTTTCTTT.

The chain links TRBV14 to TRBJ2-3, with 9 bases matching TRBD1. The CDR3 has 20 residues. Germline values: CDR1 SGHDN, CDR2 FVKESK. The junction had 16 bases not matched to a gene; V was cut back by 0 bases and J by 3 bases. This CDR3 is CASSQELKSHRDRETDTQYF. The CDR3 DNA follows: TGTGCCAGCAGCCAAGAACTTAAGTCTCACCGGGACAGGGAAACAGATACGCAGTATTTT. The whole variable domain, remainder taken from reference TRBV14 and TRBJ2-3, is EAGVTQFPSHSVIEKGQTVTLRCDPISGHDNLYWYRRVMGKEIKFLLHFVKESKQDESGMPNNRFLAERTGGTYSTLKVQPAELEDSGVYFCASSQELKSHRDRETDTQYFGPGTRLTVL.

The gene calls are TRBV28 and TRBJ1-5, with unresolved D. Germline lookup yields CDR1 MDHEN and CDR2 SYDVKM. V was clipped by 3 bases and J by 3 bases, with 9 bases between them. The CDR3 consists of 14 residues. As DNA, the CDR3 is TGTGCCAGCAGTTTGGTAGGCAACAATCAGCCCCAGCATTTT. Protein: CASSLVGNNQPQHF.

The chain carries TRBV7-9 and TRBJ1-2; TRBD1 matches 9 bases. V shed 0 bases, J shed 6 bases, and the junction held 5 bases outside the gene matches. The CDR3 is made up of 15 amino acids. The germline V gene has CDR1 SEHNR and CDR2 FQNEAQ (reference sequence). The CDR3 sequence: CASSLAGTGLNGYTF. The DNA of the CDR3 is TGTGCCAGCAGCTTAGCGGGGACAGGGTTAAATGGCTACACCTTC.

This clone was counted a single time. The CDR3 sequence is CASSFSSGRIQGQFF. The CDR3 region has the DNA TGTGCCAGCAGCTTCTCTAGCGGGAGGATCCAAGGGCAGTTCTTC. V is TRBV5-4 and J is TRBJ2-1; TRBD2 agrees at 11 bases. The CDR3 spans 15 residues. Trimming cost V 2 bases and J 12 bases; bases outside gene matches: 10. Looked up from germline, CDR1 is SGHNT and CDR2 is YYREEE (reference sequence).

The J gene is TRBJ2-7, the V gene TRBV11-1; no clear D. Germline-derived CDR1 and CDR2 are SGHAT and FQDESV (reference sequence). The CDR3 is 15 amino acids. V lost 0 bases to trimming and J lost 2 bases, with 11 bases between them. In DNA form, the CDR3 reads TGTGCCAGCAGCTTAGCTGGCTTATTAACCTACGAGCAGTACTTC. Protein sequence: CASSLAGLLTYEQYF.

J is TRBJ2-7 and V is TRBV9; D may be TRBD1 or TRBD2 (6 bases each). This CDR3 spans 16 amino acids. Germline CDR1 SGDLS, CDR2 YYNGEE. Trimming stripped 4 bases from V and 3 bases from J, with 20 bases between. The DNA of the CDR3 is TGTGCCAGCAGCCCGACGGGGGCTCCAAGAGGCTACGAGCAGTACTTC. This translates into CASSPTGAPRGYEQYF.

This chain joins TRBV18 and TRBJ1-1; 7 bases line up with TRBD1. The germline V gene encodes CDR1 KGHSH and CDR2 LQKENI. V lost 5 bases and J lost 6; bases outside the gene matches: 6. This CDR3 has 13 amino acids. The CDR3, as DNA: TGTGCCAGCTCAGGTAGACAGGGCCCTGAAGCTTTCTTT. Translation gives CASSGRQGPEAFF.